Listed below are T cell receptor beta chains from one sample, sequenced in a study of shared clonotypes between healthy human individuals. TCRdb keeps only in-frame clones here, not all; method: immunoSEQ multiplex PCR. The sample consists of 2 million to 2.5 million clones, 92% of them appearing once. The specimen was naive CD4+ T cells from PBMCs. Every receptor here comes from a man between 18 and 29 years old in good health. Some clones in this sample may be carry-over from other donors' samples. Both conserved end residues are trimmed from each CDR3. Each record gives: V gene, J gene, CDR3 protein.

TRBV30	TRBJ1-2	ALSWGWDGYT
TRBV5-1	TRBJ2-4	ASSSGTGTGLAGDTAKNIQY
TRBV5-4	TRBJ2-5	ASSGGQLPSETQY
TRBV9	TRBJ2-3	ASSVASGLAGATDTQY
TRBV19	TRBJ2-7	ARDAEPADEQY
TRBV18	TRBJ2-1	ASSPRASGKVDEQF
TRBV6-1	TRBJ2-7	ASSPLTGRSYEQY
TRBV19	TRBJ1-3	ASSMMTGNTIY
TRBV5-1	TRBJ2-4	ASSLVGGKNIQY
TRBV18	TRBJ2-4	ASSVLAGVSGGTKNIQY
TRBV25-1	TRBJ2-7	ASGWGTRSHEQY
TRBV7-2	TRBJ2-5	ASSIQGAGQETQY
TRBV4-1	TRBJ2-5	ASSQPGGGQETQY
TRBV6-1	TRBJ1-4	ASSVRQGVVVSANEKLF
TRBV5-1	TRBJ2-1	ASSSVAGVNNEQF
TRBV7-3	TRBJ2-7	ASSLVSGGAYEQY
TRBV18	TRBJ1-1	AGKGAGVMNTEAF
TRBV2	TRBJ2-4	ASSDRALAKNIQY
TRBV10-3	TRBJ2-1	AISESAGGYNEQF
TRBV4-1	TRBJ1-2	ASSQVNYGYT
TRBV7-3	TRBJ2-7	ASSLLGGPYEQY
TRBV7-8	TRBJ2-2	ASSSRTGENTGELF
TRBV10-3	TRBJ2-2	AITKDTANTGELF
TRBV7-9	TRBJ1-3	ASSLRGQRTGNTIY
TRBV6-4	TRBJ2-3	ASSDSGRGDTQY
TRBV6-5	TRBJ1-4	ASSRLGATNEKLF
TRBV5-1	TRBJ2-7	ASSLLAGGPMFSYEQY
TRBV9	TRBJ1-2	ASSVGGTANYGYT
TRBV7-9	TRBJ2-3	ASSILASADTQY
TRBV30	TRBJ2-3	AWSVGFGLAGAQVVTDTQY
TRBV5-6	TRBJ1-2	ASSLVVGDGYT
TRBV5-4	TRBJ2-7	ASSPGGALGEQY
TRBV5-1	TRBJ1-2	ASSPGTALHVYGYT
TRBV28	TRBJ2-5	ASSLGTGTETQY
TRBV5-6	TRBJ1-5	ASGGGRGDQPQH
TRBV18	TRBJ2-3	ASSPGGSSGDTQY
TRBV5-4	TRBJ2-3	ASSGGPTDTQY
TRBV30	TRBJ2-3	AWSVRATDTQY
TRBV18	TRBJ2-3	ASSPSAGRTDTQY
TRBV5-1	TRBJ2-7	ASSLGSGGLYEQY
TRBV10-3	TRBJ2-2	AISPRARTGELF
TRBV5-1	TRBJ2-1	ASSRAGGPDEQF
TRBV5-1	TRBJ2-1	ASRWASGSSYNEQF
TRBV5-1	TRBJ2-7	ASSLGDSAYEQY
TRBV29-1	TRBJ2-5	SVELRRETQY
TRBV28	TRBJ1-1	ASIGGGRGAEAF
TRBV5-1	TRBJ2-6	ASSLDRLSGANVLT
TRBV6-5	TRBJ2-1	ASSSPRNEQF
TRBV27	TRBJ2-7	ASSFASGRAIGYEQY
TRBV10-3	TRBJ1-1	AISESSGRTEAF
TRBV18	TRBJ1-2	ASSGQGLNGYT
TRBV5-1	TRBJ2-5	ASSLGQGFQETQY
TRBV15	TRBJ1-1	ATSRGGSGNTEAF